Listed here are 25 T cell receptor beta chains from one sample, sequenced in a study of tumor and adjacent non-tumor tissue in lung cancer. This sample's RNA came from whole unsorted tissue. Distant lung tissue was collected more than 3 cm away from the tumor edge. Three rounds of nested PCR, following a modified ARM-PCR protocol, produced the TCRbeta library. Using its own MiXCR run on the multiplex PCR reads, TCRdb lists one record per CDR3 protein. The repertoire holds about 110,000 distinct CDR3 sequences, with under 65% as singletons. Specimen: distant non-tumor lung tissue. The receptors here all came from a man between 60 and 70 years old with non-small cell lung cancer.

The rearrangement joins TRBV20-1 to TRBJ2-1, with TRBD1 identical over 8 bases. Looked up from germline, CDR1 is DFQATT and CDR2 is SNEGSKA (reference sequence). Trimming removed 6 bases from V and 14 bases from J; junction bases left unmatched: 21. The CDR3 has 15 residues. For the CDR3, the DNA is TGCAGTGCGACAACCGGGACAGGTTTTTCGTCTGATGAGTTCTTC. Protein sequence: CSATTGTGFSSDEFF.

This clonotype is termed medium-sized. The V and J genes are TRBV11-1 and TRBJ2-3; D remains unclear. The V gene lost 3 bases and the J gene lost 2 bases, with 6 bases spanning the gap. Germline CDR1 reads SGHAT; CDR2 reads FQDESV (reference sequence). This CDR3 comprises 13 residues. CDR3 nucleotides: TGTGCCAGCAGCTTTCCTCTCACAGATACGCAGTATTTT. Translated, it gives CASSFPLTDTQYF.

V gene TRBV20-1 combines with J gene TRBJ2-7, with D unresolved. The CDR3 is 14 amino acids. V shed 0 bases and J shed 5 bases, with 14 bases lying between them. Germline V CDR1 and CDR2: DFQATT, SNEGSKA (reference sequence). The CDR3 DNA is TGCAGTGCTAGAGAGATGACAAGAATCCACGAGCAGTACTTC. It is translated as CSAREMTRIHEQYF.

In regard to this clonotype: A read error may produce the germline difference seen at one junction end. CDR3 in amino acids: CASSQESGASTEELFF. For the CDR3, the DNA is TGCGCCAGCAGCCAAGAAAGCGGGGCCAGCACAGAGGAGTTGTTTTTT. This chain links TRBV4-3 with TRBJ2-2; 7 bases match TRBD2. The germline gives CDR1 LGHNA, CDR2 YSLEER. The CDR3 extends over 16 amino acids.

The chain links TRBV11-2 to TRBJ2-2; 7 nucleotides agree with TRBD2. Unmatched junction bases numbered 6, after V lost 5 bases and J lost 3 bases. CDR3 length: 15 residues. Germline assignment: CDR1 SGHAT and CDR2 FQNNGV. This CDR3 is CASSHGDYYTGELFF. In nucleotides, the CDR3 is TGTGCCAGCAGCCATGGGGACTACTACACCGGGGAGCTGTTTTTT.

This clonotype was seen a few times. CDR3 amino acids: CASRPPGLAGGSEQYF. For the CDR3, the DNA is TGTGCCAGCAGACCCCCGGGACTAGCGGGAGGAAGCGAGCAGTACTTC. This chain uses TRBV7-9 with TRBJ2-7; 15 nucleotides agree with TRBD2. V was pared by 6 bases and J by 6 bases, with 9 bases of the junction left unmatched. The CDR3 has 16 amino acids. Germline V gene data show CDR1 as SEHNR and CDR2 as FQNEAQ (reference sequence).

Only one count was recorded for this clonotype. This chain connects TRBV12-3 or TRBV12-4 to TRBJ2-5, with 8 nucleotides matching TRBD2. V was clipped by 8 bases and J by 4 bases; unmatched bases: 12. This CDR3 is 15 amino acids long. CDR3 amino acids: CASSGTGLVLETQYF. CDR3 nucleotides: TGTGCCAGCTCGGGTACGGGACTAGTGTTAGAGACCCAGTACTTC.

About this clonotype itself: The CDR3 carries no conserved terminal phenylalanine or tryptophan, so it likely arises from a read error. The gene calls are TRBV4-3 and TRBJ2-1; D might be TRBD2 (6 bases). The CDR3 contains 13 residues. Per the germline V gene, CDR1 is LGHNA and CDR2 is YSLEER. V shed 1 base and J shed 10 bases, with 11 bases lying between them. As DNA, the CDR3 is TGCGCCAGCAGCCAAGTGTTAACTAGCGAGCAGTTCTTA. It codes for CASSQVLTSEQFL.

As concerns this clonotype: In this CDR3 the conserved last residue, phenylalanine or tryptophan, is missing, so a read error is likely. The V and J genes are TRBV29-1 and TRBJ1-2; TRBD1 matches 8 bases. Germline CDR1 and CDR2: SQVTM and ANQGSEA. J was trimmed by 6 bases and V by 4 bases; bases with no gene match: 1. This CDR3 contains 11 residues. CDR3 sequence (DNA): TGCAGCGTTGCGACAGGGGATGGCTACACCTTA. Its translation is CSVATGDGYTL.

In its sample, this clonotype was seen once. This chain connects TRBV4-3 to TRBJ1-5; a weak D match, TRBD1 (6 bases). Germline values: CDR1 LGHNA, CDR2 YSLEER. This CDR3 region has 14 residues. Between the trimmed V and J ends, which lost 4 bases and 8 bases, there was a span of 15 bases. For the CDR3, the DNA is TGCGCCAGCAGCCCGGAACAGGGTGATAAGCCCCAGCATTTT. This codes for CASSPEQGDKPQHF.

V gene TRBV29-1 combines with J gene TRBJ2-1; TRBD2 aligns across 10 bases. Germline values: CDR1 SQVTM, CDR2 ANQGSEA. The CDR3 runs to 13 residues. V dropped 4 bases and J dropped 9; count of bases not matched to a gene: 6. DNA of the CDR3: TGCAGCGTTGTGGGGACTAGCGTATGTGAGCAGTTCTTC. Its protein is CSVVGTSVCEQFF.

This clonotype was found a few times. A single base separates this from a much larger clone, so it may be a read error. The V and J genes are TRBV6-5 and TRBJ2-4, with 10 bases matching TRBD1. The CDR3 runs to 16 residues. Germline-derived CDR1 and CDR2 are MNHEY and SVGAGI. Trimming took 2 bases from V and 3 from J; bases not matched to a gene: 4. Here the CDR3 reads CASSYETGGDKNIQYF. The CDR3 DNA reads TGTGCCAGCAGTTACGAGACAGGGGGCGACAAAAACATTCAGTACTTC.

About this clonotype itself: Given a much more abundant clone one base away, this may be a read error. CDR3 sequence: CASSREGGTTDTHYF. CDR3 DNA: TGTGCCAGCAGCCGCGAGGGCGGGACGACAGATACGCACTATTTT. This chain links TRBV12-3 or TRBV12-4 with TRBJ2-3; D perhaps matches TRBD2 (6 bases). The CDR3 length is 15 residues.

Comment on this clonotype: No conserved phenylalanine or tryptophan ends this CDR3, so it is likely a read error. V gene TRBV12-3 or TRBV12-4 combines with J gene TRBJ1-1; D is unresolved. There are 12 residues in the CDR3. Deletions cut 6 bases from V and 2 bases from J, with 7 bases between. The CDR3 spells CASSRSNTEAFS. CDR3 in DNA: TGTGCCAGCAGCAGGAGTAACACTGAAGCTTTCTCT.

With regard to this clonotype: Compared with germline, one end of the junction differs, possibly owing to a read error. The rearrangement uses TRBV15 and TRBJ2-7; 7 bases are shared with TRBD1. The CDR3 covers 14 residues. CDR1 LNHNV and CDR2 YYDKDF come from the germline V gene (reference sequence). The CDR3 is CTTSSPGTEGEQYF. CDR3 in DNA: TGTACCACCAGCAGCCCCGGGACAGAGGGGGAGCAGTACTTC.

On this clonotype itself: A much larger clone lies one base from this, so it may be a read error. J is TRBJ1-1 and V is TRBV20-1; D gene uncertain. From germline, CDR1 is DFQATT and CDR2 SNEGSKA (reference sequence). The CDR3 is 13 residues long. The ends were cut back, 1 base at V and 0 bases at J, with 6 bases in the middle. Written as DNA, the CDR3 is TGCAGTGCTAGAGGGGGAGTGAACACTGAAGCTTTCTTT. Its protein is CSARGGVNTEAFF.

Concerning this clonotype: The junction shows a germline mismatch at one end, possibly a read error. The rearrangement joins TRBV7-8 to TRBJ1-1, with D maybe TRBD1 (5 bases). This CDR3 region has 15 residues. Germline V lookup: CDR1 SGHVS, CDR2 FQNEAQ. CDR3 region: CASSLLQAPNTDAFF. As DNA, the CDR3 is TGTGCCAGCAGCCTCCTACAGGCTCCGAACACTGATGCTTTCTTT. Together with reference TRBV7-8 and TRBJ1-1, the CDR3 gives the full variable domain: GAGVSQSPRYKVAKRGQDVALRCDPISGHVSLFWYQQALGQGPEFLTYFQNEAQLDKSGLPSDRFFAERPEGSVSTLKIQRTQQEDSAVYLCASSLLQAPNTDAFFGQGTRLTVV.

This clonotype was counted ten times or more. V gene TRBV20-1 combines with J gene TRBJ2-1; D unresolved. There are 14 residues in the CDR3. Germline-derived CDR1 and CDR2 are DFQATT and SNEGSKA (reference sequence). Trimming pared 5 bases from V and 6 bases from J, leaving 17 bases between. For the CDR3, the DNA is TGCAGTGCTGTGAAAGTGTCCGGCTCCAATGAGCAGTTCTTC. Its protein product is CSAVKVSGSNEQFF.

Notes on this clonotype: The junction differs from germline at one of its ends, possibly a read error. This chain links TRBV11-2 with TRBJ2-3, with 9 nucleotides matching TRBD2. Looked up from germline, CDR1 is SGHAT and CDR2 is FQNNGV. The CDR3 sequence is 15 residues long. The CDR3 DNA reads TGTACCAGCAGCTTAGCGGGGGCCAACGCAGATACGCAGTATTTT. Encoded protein: CTSSLAGANADTQYF.

V usage is TRBV11-3 and J usage is TRBJ2-7; D is undetermined. The V end was cut by 4 bases, the J end by 0 bases, with 16 bases between. The CDR3 is made up of 16 amino acids. The germline gives CDR1 SGHNT, CDR2 YENEEA. For the CDR3, the DNA is TGTGCCAGCAGCTCCTGCGAGATGTTGGACTCCTACGAGCAGTACTTC. This sequence encodes CASSSCEMLDSYEQYF.

As to this clonotype: A much larger clone lies a single base off, so this may be a read error. The chain combines TRBV5-4 with TRBJ1-1; D gene ambiguous. In germline, CDR1 is SGHNT, CDR2 YYREEE (reference sequence). This CDR3 region has 14 residues. This CDR3 reads CAGSLDLLGTEAFF. The DNA of the CDR3 is TGTGCCGGCAGCTTGGACCTGCTGGGCACTGAAGCTTTCTTT.

The CDR3 protein is CDSSQIGNTIYF. CDR3 coding DNA: TGTGATAGCAGTCAAATAGGAAACACCATATATTTT. The rearrangement joins TRBV6-6 to TRBJ1-3; no firm D call. The length of the CDR3 is 12 residues. Per germline, CDR1 MNHNY and CDR2 SVGAGI (reference sequence).

In its sample, this clonotype was seen a few times. This chain uses TRBV2 with TRBJ2-1; the D is unclear. The CDR3 sequence is 14 residues long. In germline, CDR1 is SNHLY, CDR2 FYNNEI. V was clipped by 9 bases and J by 10 bases, with 22 bases between them. The CDR3 DNA reads TGTGCCAGTAGCCCTCAACGCGTCGCGGCAGAGCAGTTCTTC. Amino acid sequence: CASSPQRVAAEQFF. Filled out from reference TRBV2 and TRBJ2-1, the complete variable domain reads EPEVTQTPSHQVTQMGQEVILRCVPISNHLYFYWYRQILGQKVEFLVSFYNNEISEKSEIFDDQFSVERPDGSNFTLKIRSTKLEDSAMYFCASSPQRVAAEQFFGPGTRLTVL.

This clonotype was recorded once. The rearrangement links TRBV6-6 to TRBJ1-5; D ambiguous. V was pared by 4 bases and J by 0 bases, with 13 bases between. This CDR3 region has 16 residues. The germline V gene has CDR1 MNHNY and CDR2 SVGAGI (reference sequence). As DNA, the CDR3 is TGTGCCAGCAGTTGCCTCAGCGCGAATAGCAATCAGCCCCAGCATTTT. This codes for CASSCLSANSNQPQHF.

A note on this clonotype: Since a much larger clone is just one base distant, this may be a read error. For the CDR3, the DNA is TGCAGTGTTATGACAGGGAACTACGAGCAGTACTTC. Protein sequence: CSVMTGNYEQYF. The V gene is TRBV20-1, the J gene TRBJ2-7, with TRBD1 matching 7 bases. The CDR3 covers 12 residues. Looked up from germline, CDR1 is DFQATT and CDR2 is SNEGSKA (reference sequence). Trimming at V came to 7 bases and at J to 3 bases, leaving 6 bases not matched to a gene.